The 26 T cell receptor beta chains below all came from one sample that was sequenced in a study of early stage breast cancer tumors. This table comes from immunoSEQ multiplex PCR, and its TCRdb copy is limited to in-frame clones, with some not included. Among just over 70,000 clones listed, around 85% were seen once. Sequenced material: blood. The receptors here all came from a person in their sixties with breast cancer.

The table lists this clone with a few counts. CDR3 region: CASSVAQSGGEQYF. For the CDR3, the DNA is TGTGCCAGCAGCGTAGCTCAATCTGGGGGCGAGCAGTACTTC. The genes are TRBV9 and TRBJ2-7; perhaps D is TRBD1 or TRBD2 (5 bases each). V lost 0 bases to trimming and J lost 6 bases, with 13 bases between them. Germline CDR1 and CDR2: SGDLS and YYNGEE. The length of the CDR3 is 14 residues.

The chain employs TRBV6-5 and TRBJ2-5; D remains ambiguous. The germline CDR1 and CDR2 sequences are MNHEY and SVGAGI. The CDR3 length is 11 residues. V dropped 7 bases and J dropped 2 bases, with 5 bases sitting between them. The CDR3, as DNA: TGTGCCAGCAAGAGGCAAGAGACCCAGTACTTC. Its translation: CASKRQETQYF.

The V and J genes are TRBV7-2 and TRBJ2-2; D not certain. The CDR3 is 16 residues long. V lost 0 bases, J lost 6 bases, and 14 bases lay in between. Germline V gives CDR1 SGHTA, CDR2 FQGNSA. This CDR3 is CASSLAFRAAPGELFF. The DNA for the CDR3 is TGTGCCAGCAGCTTAGCGTTTAGGGCGGCCCCCGGGGAGCTGTTTTTT.

This chain uses TRBV10-3 with TRBJ1-2; D gene unclear. Deletions cut 10 bases from V and 5 bases from J, with 20 bases between. The germline CDR1 and CDR2 sequences are ENHRY and SYGVKD. The CDR3 totals 14 residues. The CDR3 DNA reads as TGTGCCACTTCTACATCGGGCCCCGGATATGGCTACACCTTC. Its translation: CATSTSGPGYGYTF.

This rearrangement joins TRBV28 to TRBJ1-5, with D possibly TRBD1 on 5 matching bases. The V gene lost 6 bases and the J gene lost 6 bases, with 15 bases spanning the gap. Germline V CDR1 and CDR2: MDHEN, SYDVKM. The CDR3 is 14 amino acids. In DNA, the CDR3 is TGTGCCAGCAGGGGGGAGGGTAGAATTCAGCCCCAGCATTTT. Its translation: CASRGEGRIQPQHF. The variable domain in full, with the rest retrieved from reference TRBV28 and TRBJ1-5, is DVKVTQSSRYLVKRTGEKVFLECVQDMDHENMFWYRQDPGLGLRLIYFSYDVKMKEKGDIPEGYSVSREKKERFSLILESASTNQTSMYLCASRGEGRIQPQHFGDGTRLSIL.

With respect to this clone: The junction departs from germline at one end; a sequencing error may be responsible. The V call is TRBV4-3, the J call TRBJ2-3, with TRBD1 matching 10 bases. The germline V gene encodes CDR1 LGHNA and CDR2 YSLEER. CDR3 length: 15 amino acids. The CDR3, as DNA: TGCGCCAGCAGGCAAGCGGACAGGGGGACAGATACGCAGTATTTT. Residues: CASRQADRGTDTQYF.

V gene TRBV11-2 combines with J gene TRBJ2-3, with D perhaps TRBD2 (6 bases). With 5 bases removed from V and 1 base from J, the gap between germline ends came to 7 bases. Germline V lookup: CDR1 SGHAT, CDR2 FQNNGV. CDR3 size: 13 residues. CDR3 loop: CASSPGGTDTQYF. For the CDR3, the DNA is TGTGCCAGCAGCCCGGGGGGCACAGATACGCAGTATTTT.

The chain is built from TRBV13 and TRBJ2-5, with TRBD2 identical over 8 bases. CDR1 and CDR2 from the germline V gene are PRHDT and FYEKMQ (reference sequence). Germline trimming cut 4 bases from V and 7 bases from J; bases unmatched to any gene: 8. This CDR3 is 14 amino acids long. The CDR3 loop is CASSSGGVKGTQYF. CDR3 nucleotide sequence: TGTGCCAGCAGCTCGGGGGGGGTTAAGGGGACCCAGTACTTC.

The rearrangement joins TRBV7-9 to TRBJ2-7; 11 nucleotides match TRBD2. The V gene's germline CDR1 is SEHNR and CDR2 FQNEAQ (reference sequence). The junction had 10 bases not matched to a gene; V was cut back by 4 bases and J by 5 bases. CDR3 length: 16 residues. The CDR3 DNA reads as TGTGCCAGCAGCTCGGGCAGGGGGGGACTAGCGGACGAGCAGTACTTC. Protein sequence: CASSSGRGGLADEQYF.

As DNA, the CDR3 is TGTGCCAGTAGTCTCACACAAAGTGGTGGGAACATTCAGTACTTC. This translates into CASSLTQSGGNIQYF. The chain couples TRBV19 to TRBJ2-4, with D hard to call. Germline CDR1 reads LNHDA; CDR2 reads SQIVND (reference sequence). The CDR3 is 15 residues long. V was clipped by 5 bases and J by 7 bases, with 18 bases between them.

The rearrangement uses TRBV7-9 and TRBJ2-7; a weak D match, TRBD1 (6 bases). CDR3 length: 13 amino acids. Germline assignment: CDR1 SEHNR and CDR2 FQNEAQ (reference sequence). Trimming pared 1 base from V and 7 bases from J, leaving 11 bases between. The CDR3 region is CASSLGGRLEQYF. The CDR3 DNA follows: TGTGCCAGCAGCTTAGGGGGGCGACTAGAGCAGTACTTC.

The rearrangement links TRBV4-3 to TRBJ2-3, with D perhaps TRBD2 (6 bases). V shed 1 base and J shed 6 bases, with 20 bases lying between them. Germline V gene data show CDR1 as LGHNA and CDR2 as YSLEER. The CDR3 runs to 17 residues. In DNA, the CDR3 is TGCGCCAGCAGCCAAGCACTGGCGGGATATGCGGGGGATACGCAGTATTTT. It specifies CASSQALAGYAGDTQYF.

The chain carries TRBV21-1 and TRBJ1-1. TRBV21-1 is a pseudogene locus. The CDR3 runs to 16 residues. CDR3 in amino acids: CASSKALHPSNTEAFF. The CDR3 DNA follows: TGTGCCAGCAGCAAAGCGCTTCACCCATCGAACACTGAAGCTTTCTTT.

The chain links TRBV2 to TRBJ1-2, with 10 bases fitting TRBD1. This CDR3 region has 15 residues. The V gene end was trimmed by 6 bases and the J gene end by 7 bases; junction bases not matched to a gene: 11. The V gene's germline CDR1 is SNHLY and CDR2 FYNNEI. The CDR3 DNA reads as TGTGCCAGCAGGGTTAGGGACAGGGGTACAAGTGGCTACACCTTC. It encodes CASRVRDRGTSGYTF.

This clone appeared a few times. The chain joins TRBV5-1 to TRBJ2-7; no clear D. The CDR3 length is 12 residues. Germline assignment: CDR1 SGHRS and CDR2 YFSETQ. Trimming took off 5 bases at V and 2 bases at J, with 8 bases between the two ends. The CDR3 DNA is TGCGCCAGCAGAACCTCCCCCTACGAGCAGTACTTC. Its translation is CASRTSPYEQYF.

The chain has TRBV5-1 and TRBJ2-7; TRBD1 matches at 7 bases. V shed 4 bases and J 6 bases; nucleotides not matched to a gene: 10. The length of the CDR3 is 14 residues. The germline CDR1 and CDR2 sequences are SGHRS and YFSETQ. CDR3 DNA: TGCGCCAGCAGCCGAGTTGGGACAGCCCCCGAGCAGTACTTC. It codes for CASSRVGTAPEQYF.

The chain couples TRBV29-1 to TRBJ2-3; D may match TRBD1 or TRBD2 (5 bases each). CDR1 SQVTM and CDR2 ANQGSEA come from the germline V gene. Trimming shortened V by 7 bases and J by 0 bases, and 8 bases separated the two germline ends. This CDR3 has 12 amino acids. CDR3 bases: TGCAGCGCCGAGGGGAGCACAGATACGCAGTATTTT. Protein product: CSAEGSTDTQYF.

The rearrangement joins TRBV7-9 to TRBJ1-1; TRBD1 might be the D (5 bases). V was pared by 5 bases and J by 5 bases, with 12 bases between. This CDR3 comprises 13 residues. The V gene's germline CDR1 is SEHNR and CDR2 FQNEAQ (reference sequence). The CDR3 loop reads CASSLQVRTEAFF. The CDR3 nucleotides read TGTGCCAGCAGCCTACAGGTGAGGACTGAAGCTTTCTTT.

The V call is TRBV29-1, the J call TRBJ2-5, with 8 positions matching TRBD1. The V gene's germline CDR1 is SQVTM and CDR2 ANQGSEA. J lost 4 bases, V lost 2 bases, and 3 bases had no gene match. The CDR3 loop spans 13 amino acids. This chain's CDR3 is CSVEKDRAETQYF. CDR3 sequence (DNA): TGCAGCGTTGAAAAGGACAGGGCAGAGACCCAGTACTTC.

The CDR3, as DNA: TGTGCCAGCAGTTTAGACACAGATACGCAGTATTTT. Residues: CASSLDTDTQYF. The rearrangement uses TRBV28 and TRBJ2-3; no definite D call. V was clipped by 2 bases and J by 2 bases, with 2 bases between them. Per germline, CDR1 MDHEN and CDR2 SYDVKM. There are 12 residues in the CDR3.

The rearrangement links TRBV28 to TRBJ2-7; tentative D call: TRBD1 (5 bases). Trimming cost V 2 bases and J 0 bases, with 5 bases left between them. The length of the CDR3 is 13 residues. Germline loops: CDR1 MDHEN, CDR2 SYDVKM. CDR3 DNA sequence: TGTGCCAGCAGTTTAGGGGCCTCCTACGAGCAGTACTTC. Translating it yields CASSLGASYEQYF.

V usage is TRBV19 and J usage is TRBJ1-1; D unclear. V was clipped by 9 bases and J by 4 bases, with 15 bases between them. This CDR3 contains 13 residues. Germline values: CDR1 LNHDA, CDR2 SQIVND (reference sequence). The CDR3 reads CASHRRESTEAFF. The CDR3 nucleotides read TGTGCCAGCCATAGACGAGAGAGCACTGAAGCTTTCTTT.

V gene TRBV10-1 combines with J gene TRBJ2-5; TRBD1 agrees at 10 bases. V gave up 5 bases and J gave up 7 bases; unmatched junction bases: 4. The CDR3 is 13 amino acids. Germline V gives CDR1 WNHNN, CDR2 SYGVQD (reference sequence). CDR3 coding DNA: TGCGCCAGCAGTCGGACAGGGGGGTTGACCCAGTACTTC. It encodes CASSRTGGLTQYF.

This clone has just a few counts. The chain combines TRBV5-8 with TRBJ1-1; D uncertain. The germline V gene has CDR1 SGHTS and CDR2 YDEGEE. Trimming pared 2 bases from V and 0 bases from J, leaving 14 bases between. CDR3 length equals 16 residues. This chain's CDR3 is CASSFGKGPMNTEAFF. In nucleotides, the CDR3 is TGTGCCAGCAGCTTTGGCAAGGGCCCCATGAACACTGAAGCTTTCTTT.

There are a few counts of this clone. The rearrangement uses TRBV6-1 and TRBJ2-7; 7 positions agree with TRBD1. Germline trimming cut 8 bases from V and 4 bases from J; bases unmatched to any gene: 2. The CDR3 runs to 11 residues. Per the germline V gene, CDR1 is MNHNS and CDR2 is SASEGT. As DNA, the CDR3 is TGTGCCAGCGGGACAGTATACGAGCAGTACTTC. Translation: CASGTVYEQYF.

The rearrangement joins TRBV23-1 to TRBJ2-1; D is possibly TRBD1 (6 bases). TRBV23-1 is identified as an open reading frame with a role that is uncertain. Trimming left V 7 bases short and J 4 bases short, with 11 bases between. The CDR3 length is 13 residues. The CDR3 region is CASNPDSYNEQFF. DNA of the CDR3: TGCGCCAGCAACCCGGACAGTTACAATGAGCAGTTCTTC.